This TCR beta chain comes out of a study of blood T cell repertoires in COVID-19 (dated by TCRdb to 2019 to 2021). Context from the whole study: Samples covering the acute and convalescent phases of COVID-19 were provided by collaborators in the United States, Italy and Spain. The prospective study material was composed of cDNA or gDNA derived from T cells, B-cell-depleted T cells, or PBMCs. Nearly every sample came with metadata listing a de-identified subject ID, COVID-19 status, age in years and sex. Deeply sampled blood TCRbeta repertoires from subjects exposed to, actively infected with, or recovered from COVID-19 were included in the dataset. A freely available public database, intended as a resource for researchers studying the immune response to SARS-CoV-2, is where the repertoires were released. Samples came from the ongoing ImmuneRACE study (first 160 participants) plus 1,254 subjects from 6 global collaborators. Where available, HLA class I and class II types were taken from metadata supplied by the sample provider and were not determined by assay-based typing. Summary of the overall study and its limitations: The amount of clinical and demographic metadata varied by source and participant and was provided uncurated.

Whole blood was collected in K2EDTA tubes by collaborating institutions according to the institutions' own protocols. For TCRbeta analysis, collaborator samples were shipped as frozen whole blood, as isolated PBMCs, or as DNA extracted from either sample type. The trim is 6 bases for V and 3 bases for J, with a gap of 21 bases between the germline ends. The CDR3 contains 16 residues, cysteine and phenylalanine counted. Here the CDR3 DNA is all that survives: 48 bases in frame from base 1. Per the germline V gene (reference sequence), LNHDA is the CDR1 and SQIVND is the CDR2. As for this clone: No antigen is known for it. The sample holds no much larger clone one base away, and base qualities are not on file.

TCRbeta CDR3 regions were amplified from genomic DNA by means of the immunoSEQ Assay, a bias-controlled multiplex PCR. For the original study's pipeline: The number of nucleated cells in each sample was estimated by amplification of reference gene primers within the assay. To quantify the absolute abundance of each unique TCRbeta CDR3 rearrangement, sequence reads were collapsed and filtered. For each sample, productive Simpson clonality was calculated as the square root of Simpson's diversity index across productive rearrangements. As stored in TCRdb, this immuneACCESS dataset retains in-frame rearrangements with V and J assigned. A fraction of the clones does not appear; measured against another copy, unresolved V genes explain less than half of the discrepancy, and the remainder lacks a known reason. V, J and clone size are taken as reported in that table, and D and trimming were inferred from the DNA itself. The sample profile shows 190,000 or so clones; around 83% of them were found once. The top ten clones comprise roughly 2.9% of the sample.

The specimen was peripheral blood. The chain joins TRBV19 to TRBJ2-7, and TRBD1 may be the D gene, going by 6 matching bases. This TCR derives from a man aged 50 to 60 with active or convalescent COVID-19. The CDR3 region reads CASSTLGRHRDYEQYF. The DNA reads TGTGCCAGTAGCACCCTGGGCCGTCACAGGGACTACGAGCAGTACTTC.